A selection of T cell receptor beta chains follows, all from one sample in a study of T-cell memory formation after mild COVID-19. Each CDR3 protein gets one entry after TCRdb re-called the 5' RACE reads with MiXCR. The table has roughly 300,000 distinct CDR3 sequences, around 15% seen once. Sequenced: PBMCs or a T cell subset sorted from them (not recorded which). The receptors come from a man younger than 35 who had mild COVID-19 (a few samples of this study predate the infection). Cell type and time point are not known. CDR3s include the opening cysteine and the closing phenylalanine or tryptophan. Each record gives: J gene, V gene, CDR3 protein.

j_gene: TRBJ2-2; v_gene: TRBV10-3; CDR3aa: CATLGAGPGELFF
j_gene: TRBJ1-3; v_gene: TRBV6-5; CDR3aa: CASSYGGSRTSGNTIYF
j_gene: TRBJ2-3; v_gene: TRBV11-2; CDR3aa: CASSRGTTSTDTQYF
j_gene: TRBJ2-5; v_gene: TRBV9; CDR3aa: CASSVQAGSLQETQYF
j_gene: TRBJ2-1; v_gene: TRBV29-1; CDR3aa: CSVVVGLQPNEQFF
j_gene: TRBJ1-5; v_gene: TRBV28; CDR3aa: CASTLGRYSNQPQHF
j_gene: TRBJ2-2; v_gene: TRBV7-2; CDR3aa: CASSPSESGGNTGELFF
j_gene: TRBJ2-1; v_gene: TRBV5-1; CDR3aa: CASSLALDEQFF
j_gene: TRBJ1-1; v_gene: TRBV5-6; CDR3aa: CASSLVANEAFF
j_gene: TRBJ2-5; v_gene: TRBV5-1; CDR3aa: CASSPSGGSETQYF
j_gene: TRBJ2-2; v_gene: TRBV12-5; CDR3aa: CASDRGQNGELFF
j_gene: TRBJ1-1; v_gene: TRBV5-8; CDR3aa: CASSLVGTPNTEAFF
j_gene: TRBJ2-1; v_gene: TRBV20-1; CDR3aa: CSALNSRGGNEQFF
j_gene: TRBJ1-2; v_gene: TRBV6-5; CDR3aa: CASSPRSRYGYTF
j_gene: TRBJ2-7; v_gene: TRBV3-1; CDR3aa: CASSLRESVPYEQYF
j_gene: TRBJ1-1; v_gene: TRBV6-5; CDR3aa: CASRPTGTGLEAFF
j_gene: TRBJ2-3; v_gene: TRBV4-2; CDR3aa: CASSLPGQGVDTQYF
j_gene: TRBJ2-7; v_gene: TRBV30; CDR3aa: CAWSGRREQYF
j_gene: TRBJ2-2; v_gene: TRBV29-1; CDR3aa: CSVREGNTGELFF